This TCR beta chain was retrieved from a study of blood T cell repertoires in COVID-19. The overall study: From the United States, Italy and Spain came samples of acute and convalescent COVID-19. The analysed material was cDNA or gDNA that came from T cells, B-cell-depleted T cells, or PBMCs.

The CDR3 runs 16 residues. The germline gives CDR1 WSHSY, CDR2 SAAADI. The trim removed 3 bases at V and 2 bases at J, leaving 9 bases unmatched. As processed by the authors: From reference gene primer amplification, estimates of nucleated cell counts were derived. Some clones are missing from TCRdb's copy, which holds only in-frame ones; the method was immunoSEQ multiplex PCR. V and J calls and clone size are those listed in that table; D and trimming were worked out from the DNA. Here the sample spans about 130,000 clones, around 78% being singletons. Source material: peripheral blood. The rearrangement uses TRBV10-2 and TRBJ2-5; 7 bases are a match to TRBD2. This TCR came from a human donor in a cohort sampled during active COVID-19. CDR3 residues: CASSDPTSNIQETQYF. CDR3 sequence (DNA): TGCGCCAGCAGTGACCCGACTAGCAATATACAAGAGACCCAGTACTTC.